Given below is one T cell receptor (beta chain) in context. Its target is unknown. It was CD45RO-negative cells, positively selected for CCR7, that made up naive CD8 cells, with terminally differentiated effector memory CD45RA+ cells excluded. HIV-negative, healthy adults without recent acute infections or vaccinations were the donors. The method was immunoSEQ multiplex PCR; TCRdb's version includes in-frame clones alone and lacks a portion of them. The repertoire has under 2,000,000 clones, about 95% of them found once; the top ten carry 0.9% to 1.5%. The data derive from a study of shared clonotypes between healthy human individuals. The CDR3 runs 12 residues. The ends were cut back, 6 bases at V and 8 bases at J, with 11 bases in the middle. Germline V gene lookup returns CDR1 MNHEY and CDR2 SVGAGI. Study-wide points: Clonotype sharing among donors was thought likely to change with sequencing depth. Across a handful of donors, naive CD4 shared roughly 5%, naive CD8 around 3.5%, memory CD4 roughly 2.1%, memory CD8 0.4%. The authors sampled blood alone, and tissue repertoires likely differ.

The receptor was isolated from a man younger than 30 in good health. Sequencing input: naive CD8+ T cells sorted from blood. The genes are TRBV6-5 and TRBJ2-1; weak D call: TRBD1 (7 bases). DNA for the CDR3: TGTGCCAGCAGCCAGGGGGGCGATGAGCAGTTCTTC. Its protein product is CASSQGGDEQFF.